This entry lists 13 T cell receptor beta chains sequenced from one sample in a study of blood T cell repertoires in COVID-19. TCRdb keeps only in-frame clones here, not all; method: immunoSEQ multiplex PCR. The repertoire holds more than 80,000 clones, with approximately 90% as singletons. Sample: peripheral blood. These receptors all stem from a woman aged 55-70 years with COVID-19, enrolled during active disease.

This clone was seen only a few times. The chain couples TRBV5-6 to TRBJ1-4; a possible D gene is TRBD1 (6 bases). With 5 bases removed from V and 8 bases from J, the gap between germline ends came to 19 bases. CDR1 and CDR2 (germline): SGHDT, YYEEEE. The CDR3 has 15 amino acids. In DNA form, the CDR3 reads TGTGCCAGCAGTTCAAGTCCCAGGGGTTCCGAAAAACTGTTTTTT. Translated, it gives CASSSSPRGSEKLFF.

This chain connects TRBV4-2 to TRBJ1-2; D remains ambiguous. This CDR3 comprises 16 residues. Germline V gene sequence: CDR1 LGHNA, CDR2 YNFKEQ. V gave up 0 bases and J gave up 0 bases, with 11 bases separating them. The CDR3 DNA reads as TGTGCCAGCAGCCAAGACGGGTTGGTAACTAACTATGGCTACACCTTC. It yields the protein CASSQDGLVTNYGYTF.

The gene calls are TRBV9 and TRBJ2-3; 9 nucleotides agree with TRBD2. The junction had 10 bases not matched to a gene; V was cut back by 5 bases and J by 0 bases. CDR3 size: 17 residues. Germline V gives CDR1 SGDLS, CDR2 YYNGEE. This CDR3 reads CASRGLARRSSTDTQYF. The CDR3 DNA follows: TGTGCCAGCAGAGGACTAGCGCGGCGCTCTAGCACAGATACGCAGTATTTT. Supplemented by reference TRBV9 and TRBJ2-3, the full variable domain reads DSGVTQTPKHLITATGQRVTLRCSPRSGDLSVYWYQQSLDQGLQFLIQYYNGEERAKGNILERFSAQQFPDLHSELNLSSLELGDSALYFCASRGLARRSSTDTQYFGPGTRLTVL.

The rearrangement uses TRBV5-1 and TRBJ1-6; D might be TRBD1 (6 bases). This CDR3 is built from 15 residues. Germline V gene sequence: CDR1 SGHRS, CDR2 YFSETQ. The V and J ends lost 0 bases and 10 bases respectively, with 14 bases between them. CDR3 protein: CASSLGQGFGSPLHF. DNA for the CDR3: TGCGCCAGCAGCTTGGGGCAGGGGTTTGGCTCACCCCTCCACTTT.

The rearrangement links TRBV15 to TRBJ1-2; 7 nucleotides agree with TRBD1. The CDR3 sequence is 13 residues long. Looked up from germline, CDR1 is LNHNV and CDR2 is YYDKDF (reference sequence). V shed 2 bases, J shed 14 bases, and the junction held 11 bases outside the gene matches. The CDR3 coding sequence is TGTGCCACCAGCAGACCCCCCCGGGGACAGCCGACCTTC. As protein: CATSRPPRGQPTF.

The chain is built from TRBV7-9 and TRBJ2-3; 7 bases fit TRBD2. The junction had 6 bases not matched to a gene; V was cut back by 1 base and J by 2 bases. The CDR3 contains 16 residues. Germline values: CDR1 SEHNR, CDR2 FQNEAQ (reference sequence). As DNA, the CDR3 is TGTGCCAGCAGCTTAGGATCTAGCGGAAACACAGATACGCAGTATTTT. This gives the protein CASSLGSSGNTDTQYF.

V usage is TRBV6-5 and J usage is TRBJ2-2; D is perhaps TRBD1 (5 bases). Trimming left V 7 bases short and J 6 bases short, with 9 bases between. Germline V CDR1 and CDR2: MNHEY, SVGAGI. The CDR3 covers 12 residues. The CDR3 loop reads CASTRGSGELFF. The CDR3, as DNA: TGTGCCAGCACAAGGGGTTCCGGGGAGCTGTTTTTT.

V is TRBV7-2 and J is TRBJ2-7; 9 bases map to TRBD2. V lost 5 bases to trimming and J lost 2 bases; unmatched junction nucleotides: 13. Germline CDR1 reads SGHTA; CDR2 reads FQGNSA. This CDR3 is built from 17 residues. The CDR3 DNA reads as TGTGCCAGCAGCACAGGCGTACCTAGCGGGGTCACCTACGAGCAGTACTTC. The encoded protein is CASSTGVPSGVTYEQYF.

The chain has TRBV19 and TRBJ1-6, with D possibly matching TRBD1 (6 bases). V lost 10 bases and J 3 bases, leaving 10 bases between the germline ends. CDR1 and CDR2 (germline): LNHDA, SQIVND (reference sequence). The CDR3 contains 13 residues. The CDR3 DNA reads TGTGCCACCCAGGACAGCTATAATTCACCCCTCCACTTT. It yields the protein CATQDSYNSPLHF. Complete variable domain (other parts from reference TRBV19 and TRBJ1-6): DGGITQSPKYLFRKEGQNVTLSCEQNLNHDAMYWYRQDPGQGLRLIYYSQIVNDFQKGDIAEGYSVSREKKESFPLTVTSAQKNPTAFYLCATQDSYNSPLHFGNGTRLTVT.

The J gene is TRBJ2-1, the V gene TRBV27; TRBD1 agrees at 7 bases. V was pared by 3 bases and J by 3 bases, with 2 bases of the junction left unmatched. There are 14 residues in the CDR3. Looked up from germline, CDR1 is MNHEY and CDR2 is SMNVEV (reference sequence). The CDR3 protein is CASSLGDSYNEQFF. The CDR3 DNA reads TGTGCCAGCAGTTTGGGGGACAGCTACAATGAGCAGTTCTTC.

This rearrangement joins TRBV5-1 to TRBJ2-7; TRBD1 agrees at 8 bases. There are 15 residues in the CDR3. Germline CDR1 SGHRS, CDR2 YFSETQ. Trimming took 4 bases from V and 6 from J; bases not matched to a gene: 12. The CDR3 loop reads CASSPPQGASSEQYF. The CDR3 DNA reads TGCGCCAGCAGCCCGCCTCAGGGGGCGTCTAGCGAGCAGTACTTC.

The gene calls are TRBV12-3 or TRBV12-4 and TRBJ2-3; D might be TRBD1 (5 bases). Trimming left V 10 bases short and J 5 bases short, with 13 bases between. The CDR3 consists of 12 residues. The CDR3 loop reads CATIKGRDTQYF. CDR3 nucleotides: TGTGCCACCATCAAGGGGCGAGATACGCAGTATTTT.

V and J are TRBV7-3 and TRBJ1-6; possible D gene TRBD1, 5 bases. V gave up 4 bases and J gave up 15 bases, with 13 bases separating them. Germline values: CDR1 SGHTA, CDR2 FQGTGA. CDR3 length equals 12 residues. DNA of the CDR3: TGTGCCAGCAGCTCCCCCCCCGGGGGCCTCCACTTT. This encodes CASSSPPGGLHF. The entire variable domain, with the rest obtained from reference TRBV7-3 and TRBJ1-6, is as follows: GAGVSQTPSNKVTEKGKYVELRCDPISGHTALYWYRQSLGQGPEFLIYFQGTGAADDSGLPNDRFFAVRPEGSVSTLKIQRTERGDSAVYLCASSSPPGGLHFGNGTRLTVT.